The sequence of this TCR beta chain was determined in a study of type 1 and type 2 diabetes patients. The overall study: Samples came from type 1 diabetic, type 2 diabetic or nondiabetic people, recruited in China. Broader study findings: A median of one highly-expanded CD4+ clone, covering about 3.7% of reads, occurred in type 2 diabetes.

PCR was run on genomic DNA. Multiplex PCR with 30 forward and 13 reverse primers amplified the TCR beta CDR3. TCRdb itself ran the multiplex PCR reads through MiXCR, one entry per CDR3 protein. The repertoire holds some 250,000 distinct CDR3 sequences, with around 47% as singletons. Trimming shortened V by 0 bases and J by 2 bases, and 11 bases separated the two germline ends. The CDR3 consists of 15 residues. The germline CDR1 and CDR2 sequences are SGDLS and YYNGEE. Details on this clonotype: Its antigen is still unknown.

The sequenced sample consisted of peripheral blood mononuclear cells (PBMCs). The gene calls are TRBV9 and TRBJ1-1; TRBD1 is a possible D gene (6 bases). The sequence was obtained from a man aged 18 to 30 with type 2 diabetes. CDR3 sequence reads: CASSVGQAVNTEAFF. The DNA for the CDR3 is TGTGCCAGCAGCGTAGGACAGGCAGTTAACACTGAAGCTTTCTTT.